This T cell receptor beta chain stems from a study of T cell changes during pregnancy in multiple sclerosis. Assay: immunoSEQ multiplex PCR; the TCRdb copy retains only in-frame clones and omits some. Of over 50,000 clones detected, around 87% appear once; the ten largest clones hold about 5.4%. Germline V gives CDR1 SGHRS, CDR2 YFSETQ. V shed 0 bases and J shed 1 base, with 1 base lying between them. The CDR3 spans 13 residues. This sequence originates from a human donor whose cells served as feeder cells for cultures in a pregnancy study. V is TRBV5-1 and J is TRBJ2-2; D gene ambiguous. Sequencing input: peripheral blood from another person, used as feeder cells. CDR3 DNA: TGCGCCAGCAGCTTGGTGAACACCGGGGAGCTGTTTTTT. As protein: CASSLVNTGELFF.